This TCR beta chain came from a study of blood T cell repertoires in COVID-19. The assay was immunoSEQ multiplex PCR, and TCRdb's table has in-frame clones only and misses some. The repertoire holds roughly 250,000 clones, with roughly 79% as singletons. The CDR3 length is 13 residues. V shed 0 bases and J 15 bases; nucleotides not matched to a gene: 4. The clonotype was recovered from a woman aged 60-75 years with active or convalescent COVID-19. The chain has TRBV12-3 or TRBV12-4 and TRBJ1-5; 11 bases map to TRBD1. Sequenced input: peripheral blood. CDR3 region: CASSLAGTGGGHF. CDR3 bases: TGTGCCAGCAGTTTAGCGGGGACAGGGGGAGGGCATTTT.